A selection of T cell receptor beta chains follows, all from one sample in a study of CD8 T cells in Susac syndrome. One entry per CDR3 protein, called by TCRdb with MiXCR from the immunoSEQ multiplex PCR reads. The profile shows roughly 200,000 distinct CDR3 sequences, roughly 92% of them singletons. The sequenced sample was CD4+ T cells from PBMCs. These receptors were collected from a human donor in good health. The CDR3 runs from the conserved cysteine through the conserved F or W. The D gene is left open where the match is weak. Some rows mark clone size as missing; the rest say once, few, many or name a class of expanded clone.

16	TRBJ1-5	.	TRBV6-2/TRBV6-3	.	TGTGCCAGCAGTCCCGGACAGAGCTATAGCAATCAGCCCCAGCATTTT	CASSPGQSYSNQPQHF
14	TRBJ2-7	.	TRBV5-1	.	TGCGCCAGCAGCAGTTCCGGGACATTATACGAGCAGTACTTC	CASSSSGTLYEQYF
16	TRBJ1-2	.	TRBV5-6	TRBD1	TGTGCCAGCAGCTTGGGCCCCGGGACAGCCGCATATGGCTACACCTTC	CASSLGPGTAAYGYTF
13	TRBJ2-1	.	TRBV12-5	.	TGTGCTAGTGGTTTCCGAGAGGGACACGAGCAGTTCTTC	CASGFREGHEQFF
17	TRBJ2-3	once	TRBV24-1	.	TGTGCCACCAGGACCTCTCGCGGGGGCGCTTCTAGGGATACGCAGTATTTT	CATRTSRGGASRDTQYF
14	TRBJ2-5	.	TRBV29-1	TRBD2	TGCAGCGTGGGTAGGACTAGCGCTCAAGAGACCCAGTACTTC	CSVGRTSAQETQYF
16	TRBJ2-5	.	TRBV4-2	TRBD2	TGTGCCAGCAGCCAAGAAGGGCGGGGGGGCCTGGAGACCCAGTACTTC	CASSQEGRGGLETQYF
12	TRBJ1-1	.	TRBV6-2/TRBV6-3	.	TGTGCCAGCAGAAACGGGGTTACTGAAGCTTTCTTT	CASRNGVTEAFF
13	TRBJ1-2	.	TRBV28	TRBD1	TGTGCCAGCAGGGAAGGACAGGACTATGGCTACACCTTC	CASREGQDYGYTF
15	TRBJ1-5	.	TRBV3-1	.	TGTGCCAGCAGCCAAGATACAGGGTTGAATCAGCCCCAGCATTTT	CASSQDTGLNQPQHF
13	TRBJ1-1	.	TRBV12-3/TRBV12-4	.	TGTGCCAGCAGTTGGGGCATTGGGGGAGAAGCTTTCTTT	CASSWGIGGEAFF
12	TRBJ2-4	.	TRBV28	.	TGTGCCAGCAGGTTAGCCAAAAACATTCAGTACTTC	CASRLAKNIQYF
16	TRBJ2-6	.	TRBV7-2	TRBD2	TGTGCCAGCAGCGGGGGGGGAAAAACTGGGGCCAACGTCCTGACTTTC	CASSGGGKTGANVLTF
14	TRBJ1-6	.	TRBV20-1	.	TGCAGTGCTAGTTTGGAGTCCTATAATTCACCCCTCCACTTT	CSASLESYNSPLHF
14	TRBJ1-6	few	TRBV13	TRBD1	TGTGCCAGCAGCTCGGACAGGGACAATTCCCCCCTCCACTTT	CASSSDRDNSPLHF
20	TRBJ2-6	once	TRBV5-4	.	TGTGCCAGCAGCTTGGGGAAAGGTCCGGCTTTTGCTACTGGGGCCAACGTCCTGACTTTC	CASSLGKGPAFATGANVLTF
16	TRBJ2-5	.	TRBV7-9	TRBD2	TGTGCCAGCAGCTACCGACTAGCGGGGAACCAAGAGACCCAGTACTTC	CASSYRLAGNQETQYF
13	TRBJ1-1	.	TRBV10-3	.	TGTGCCATCAGCGAGACATATGACACTGAAGCTTTCTTT	CAISETYDTEAFF
12	TRBJ1-6	.	TRBV6-5	.	TGTGCCAGCAGTTACTCCAGCTCACCCCTCCACTTT	CASSYSSSPLHF
15	TRBJ1-1	.	TRBV6-1	.	TGTGCCAGCACCGCCAGGGACGGTACGAACACTGAAGCTTTCTTT	CASTARDGTNTEAFF
14	TRBJ1-2	.	TRBV27	.	TGTGCCAGCAGGACCTTTGGAGGGTCCGGCGGCTACACCTTC	CASRTFGGSGGYTF
12	TRBJ1-2	.	TRBV29-1	.	TGCAGCGTTGTCGAAGGGAGCGGTGGCTACACCTTC	CSVVEGSGGYTF
16	TRBJ2-6	.	TRBV2	.	TGTGCCAGCAGCCCTTACCACGGACTAGGGGCCAACGTCCTGACTTTC	CASSPYHGLGANVLTF
13	TRBJ1-5	.	TRBV20-1	.	TGCAGTGCTGGGGATTCTTTCAATCAGCCCCAGCATTTT	CSAGDSFNQPQHF
15	TRBJ2-3	.	TRBV7-2	.	TGTGCCAGCAGCTTAGACGGGCGCCGCACAGATACGCAGTATTTT	CASSLDGRRTDTQYF
14	TRBJ2-3	.	TRBV9	.	TGTGCCAGCAGCGTATCTTCGGGCACAGATACGCAGTATTTT	CASSVSSGTDTQYF
14	TRBJ2-7	.	TRBV19	TRBD1	TGTGCCAGTAGCCGGGGGACAGGGACCTACGAGCAGTACTTC	CASSRGTGTYEQYF
16	TRBJ1-5	.	TRBV9	.	TGTGCCAGCAGCCCCCCGCCGGGGCTGGGGGAGCAGCCCCAGCATTTT	CASSPPPGLGEQPQHF
14	TRBJ1-1	.	TRBV29-1	.	TGCAGCGCCCATCGGACAAGCCGGAACACTGAAGCTTTCTTT	CSAHRTSRNTEAFF
13	TRBJ1-4	few	TRBV20-1	.	TGCAGTGCTAGCGGGGCAACTAATGAAAAACTGTTTTTT	CSASGATNEKLFF
13	TRBJ1-2	.	TRBV12-3/TRBV12-4	.	TGTGCCAGCAGTTTAGATCTTCTCGGCGGCTACACCTTC	CASSLDLLGGYTF
15	TRBJ2-5	.	TRBV14	TRBD1	TGTGCCAGCAGCTCTCGACAGGGGGCGGGGAAGACCCAGTACTTC	CASSSRQGAGKTQYF
13	TRBJ1-2	once	TRBV20-1	.	TGCAGTGCTCTAACTACAGTCCCCTATGGCTACACCTTC	CSALTTVPYGYTF
13	TRBJ2-3	.	TRBV29-1	.	TGCAGCGTTTCTACTTCCTTGAGAGATACGCAGTATTTT	CSVSTSLRDTQYF
16	TRBJ2-5	.	TRBV10-3	.	TGTGCCATCAGTGACCCAACGACAGGTACAAGGGAGACCCAGTACTTC	CAISDPTTGTRETQYF
14	TRBJ2-1	.	TRBV7-2	.	TGTGCCAGCAGCTCCGGTGGGCCAGTTAATGAGCAGTTCTTC	CASSSGGPVNEQFF
12	TRBJ2-7	once	TRBV28	TRBD2	TGTGCCAGCCGGGGGGACGTCTACGAGCAGTACTTC	CASRGDVYEQYF
14	TRBJ2-3	.	TRBV5-1	TRBD1	TGCGCCAGCAATCTACAGGGGGCTCAAGATACGCAGTATTTT	CASNLQGAQDTQYF
16	TRBJ1-6	.	TRBV12-3/TRBV12-4	.	TGTGCCAGCAGGACACAAAGGGGATCCTATAATTCACCCCTCCACTTT	CASRTQRGSYNSPLHF
15	TRBJ2-2	once	TRBV3-1	.	TGTGCCAGCAGCCAGTTTGCGGGTAGCACCGGGGAGCTGTTTTTT	CASSQFAGSTGELFF
12	TRBJ2-7	.	TRBV28	TRBD1	TGTGCCAGCAGTTCACAGGGGACCGAGCAGTACTTC	CASSSQGTEQYF
13	TRBJ2-7	.	TRBV16	.	TGTGCCAGCAGCCAATCGGCGGAGCAAAAGCAGTACTTC	CASSQSAEQKQYF
14	TRBJ1-2	.	TRBV6-6	.	TGTGCCAGCAGTTACGAGTCAGCAAGCTATGGCTACACCTTC	CASSYESASYGYTF
14	TRBJ2-1	.	TRBV28	TRBD2	TGTGCCAGCAGTCGCCTAGCGGGAGGGAATGAGCAGTTCTTC	CASSRLAGGNEQFF
20	TRBJ1-1	.	TRBV12-3/TRBV12-4	TRBD1	TGTGCCAGCAGTGCCCGGGACAGGCCCCACGCTGCTTTGATGAACACTGAAGCTTTCTTT	CASSARDRPHAALMNTEAFF
13	TRBJ2-5	.	TRBV12-3/TRBV12-4	TRBD1	TGTGCCAGCAGTAATAGGGGGCCTGGAGACCAGTACTTC	CASSNRGPGDQYF
15	TRBJ2-1	.	TRBV5-8	.	TGTGCCAGCAGCTTGGCCGTAGGCCCCTACAATGAGCAGTTCTTC	CASSLAVGPYNEQFF
15	TRBJ1-2	few	TRBV20-1	.	TGCAGTGCTACCTCCCAGCTAATGACTAACTATGGCTACACCTTC	CSATSQLMTNYGYTF
14	TRBJ1-6	.	TRBV4-1	TRBD1	TGCGCCAGCAGCCAGCCTGACAGGGGCTCACCCCTCCACTTT	CASSQPDRGSPLHF
14	TRBJ2-5	once	TRBV11-2	.	TGTGCCAGCAGCTTAGGATTGAGGTCCGAGACCCAGTACTTC	CASSLGLRSETQYF
16	TRBJ1-3	once	TRBV3-1	.	TGTGCCAGCAGCCCCTTTAACGGTCACTCTGGAAACACCATATATTTT	CASSPFNGHSGNTIYF
16	TRBJ2-2	.	TRBV28	.	TGTGCCAGCAGTTCACAACCTGGCCAGAACACCGGGGAGCTGTTTTTT	CASSSQPGQNTGELFF
17	TRBJ1-4	.	TRBV6-5	.	TGTGCCAGCAGTTACACCCACAGCGTTGGGCCTAATGAAAAACTGTTTTTT	CASSYTHSVGPNEKLFF
14	TRBJ2-5	.	TRBV3-1	.	TGTGCCAGCAGCCCTCTAACCCTGTCCGAGACCCAGTACTTC	CASSPLTLSETQYF
14	TRBJ1-5	once	TRBV6-2/TRBV6-3	.	TGTGCCAGCAGTCCTCGGGACCTGCAAGGACCCCAGCATTTT	CASSPRDLQGPQHF
14	TRBJ2-3	.	TRBV19	.	TGTGCCACTACGACAGGATCCTTCACAGATACGCAGTATTTT	CATTTGSFTDTQYF
16	TRBJ2-7	.	TRBV5-1	.	TGCGCCAGCAGCTTGGCCGAGGCAGGTAGGACGGGGGAGCAGTACTTC	CASSLAEAGRTGEQYF
17	TRBJ1-2	.	TRBV19	TRBD1	TGTGCCAGTACCGCGACGTGGGCAGGGGGACACCCGGATCTCTACACCTTC	CASTATWAGGHPDLYTF
13	TRBJ2-7	.	TRBV5-1	.	TGCGCCAGCAGCGTGGAGGGCTCAGGCGAGCAGTACTTC	CASSVEGSGEQYF